These 7 T cell receptor beta chains share one sample of origin, sequenced in a study of CD8+ T cells in alopecia areata. Investigators isolated RNA and reverse transcribed it into cDNA to act as the sequencing template. Some clones are missing from TCRdb's copy, which holds only in-frame ones; the method was immunoSEQ multiplex PCR. Of under 150,000 clones listed, about 50% were seen once; the top ten hold roughly a tenth. The source material was NKG2D-low CD8+ T cells sorted from blood. These TCRs come from a human donor with alopecia areata.

This clone was observed a few times. The J gene is TRBJ2-7, the V gene TRBV29-1; 10 positions match TRBD1. This CDR3 comprises 16 residues. Germline V gene sequence: CDR1 SQVTM, CDR2 ANQGSEA. The V gene end was trimmed by 0 bases and the J gene end by 1 base; junction bases not matched to a gene: 6. Written as DNA, the CDR3 is TGCAGCGTTGAAGATCCGGGACAGGGGACTTCCTACGAGCAGTACTTC. Residues: CSVEDPGQGTSYEQYF.

The CDR3 spells CASSYSILGRDTQYF. For the CDR3, the DNA is TGTGCCAGCAGTTACTCCATCCTGGGGCGAGATACGCAGTATTTT. The J gene is TRBJ2-3, the V gene TRBV6-5; D perhaps matches TRBD1 (5 bases). CDR1 and CDR2 (germline): MNHEY, SVGAGI. V shed 0 bases and J shed 5 bases, with 12 bases lying between them. The CDR3 sequence is 15 residues long.

V and J are TRBV30 and TRBJ2-3; D may be TRBD2 (5 bases). V was cut by 4 bases and J by 1 base, with 6 bases left in between. The CDR3 is 12 residues long. Germline CDR1 and CDR2: GTSNPN and SVGIG (reference sequence). CDR3 sequence (DNA): TGTGCCTGGAAGAGGGGCACAGATACGCAGTATTTT. It codes for CAWKRGTDTQYF.

This clone was detected only a few times. This chain connects TRBV19 to TRBJ2-1; 7 positions agree with TRBD2. Trimming at V came to 3 bases and at J to 3 bases, leaving 5 bases not matched to a gene. Per the germline V gene, CDR1 is LNHDA and CDR2 is SQIVND (reference sequence). The CDR3 has 15 amino acids. Here the CDR3 reads CASSMSLAVYNEQFF. CDR3 coding DNA: TGTGCCAGTAGTATGAGTCTAGCGGTCTACAATGAGCAGTTCTTC.

This clone was found a few times. Other nucleotide sequences from this sample produce the same CDR3. The J gene is TRBJ1-2, the V gene TRBV29-1; perhaps TRBD1 as D (6 bases). Trimming shortened V by 6 bases and J by 3 bases, and 11 bases separated the two germline ends. Per germline, CDR1 SQVTM and CDR2 ANQGSEA. CDR3 size: 12 residues. CDR3 residues: CSVLDSDYGYTF. In DNA form, the CDR3 reads TGCAGCGTCCTGGACAGTGACTATGGCTACACCTTC.

V is TRBV11-2 and J is TRBJ2-5; 9 nucleotides agree with TRBD1. Germline trimming cut 2 bases from V and 5 bases from J; bases unmatched to any gene: 6. Germline V gene lookup returns CDR1 SGHAT and CDR2 FQNNGV. The CDR3 extends over 15 amino acids. CDR3 DNA: TGTGCCAGCAGCTTAAGTGGGACAGGGCTGGAGACCCAGTACTTC. It yields the protein CASSLSGTGLETQYF. Combining the CDR3 with reference TRBV11-2 and TRBJ2-5 gives the whole variable domain EAGVAQSPRYKIIEKRQSVAFWCNPISGHATLYWYQQILGQGPKLLIQFQNNGVVDDSQLPKDRFSAERLKGVDSTLKIQPAKLEDSAVYLCASSLSGTGLETQYFGPGTRLLVL.

The chain has TRBV29-1 and TRBJ1-2; D is unclear. CDR3 size: 15 residues. The V gene's germline CDR1 is SQVTM and CDR2 ANQGSEA. The V and J ends lost 7 bases and 3 bases respectively, with 21 bases between them. This CDR3 is CSETGYIQSDYGYTF. Here the CDR3 DNA reads TGCAGCGAGACTGGTTATATACAGAGCGACTATGGCTACACCTTC.